This entry is about one T cell receptor beta chain. Its antigen is not identified. This entry is derived from a study of T cell responses to AZD1222 COVID-19 vaccine. Germline CDR1 is MDHEN and CDR2 is SYDVKM. CDR3 length: 13 amino acids. V was trimmed by 1 base and J by 1 base, leaving 4 bases between them. Whole-study results and caveats: Nearly half of spike-specific TCRs reportedly target unmutated variant regions. Spike-specific TCR breadth rose after two AZD1222 doses, and depth rose as well.

The assay was immunoSEQ multiplex PCR, and TCRdb's table has in-frame clones only and misses some. The sample consists of some 140,000 clones, around 93% of them appearing once. The V call is TRBV28, the J call TRBJ1-2; no firm D call. The receptor comes from an adult in good health. The sequencing used peripheral blood, collected on day 0 of AZD1222 vaccination. The CDR3 loop is CASSLSVNYGYTF. CDR3 DNA sequence: TGTGCCAGCAGTTTATCAGTTAACTATGGCTACACCTTC.